The clone carrying this TCR beta chain appeared a few times. At the time of active disease, bone marrow was collected from every patient. This library used approximately 0.4 ug RNA and molecular barcoded adaptors spanning alpha/delta and beta/gamma chains. Each CDR3 protein is one row after TCRdb ran MiXCR on the reads. The sample includes 75,000 to 90,000 distinct CDR3 sequences, 10% to 15% of them seen just once. This entry belongs to a study of read filtering for tumor transcriptome and immune sequencing. Study-level information: By R-ISS, stages I, II and III held 8, 16 and 7 patients. Whole-transcriptome libraries were prepared after DNase treatment.

The CDR3 length is 16 residues. Germline CDR1 SGHTA, CDR2 FQGNSA. The receptor was derived from a donor at least 40 years old with multiple myeloma. Sequenced material: a population of CD138-negative cells sorted from bone marrow. The V and J genes are TRBV7-2 and TRBJ2-2; D possibly corresponds to TRBD1 (6 bases). The CDR3 spells CSCSLAYRVNTGELFF. In DNA, the CDR3 is TGTTCCTGCAGCTTAGCATACAGGGTCAACACCGGGGAGCTGTTTTTT.